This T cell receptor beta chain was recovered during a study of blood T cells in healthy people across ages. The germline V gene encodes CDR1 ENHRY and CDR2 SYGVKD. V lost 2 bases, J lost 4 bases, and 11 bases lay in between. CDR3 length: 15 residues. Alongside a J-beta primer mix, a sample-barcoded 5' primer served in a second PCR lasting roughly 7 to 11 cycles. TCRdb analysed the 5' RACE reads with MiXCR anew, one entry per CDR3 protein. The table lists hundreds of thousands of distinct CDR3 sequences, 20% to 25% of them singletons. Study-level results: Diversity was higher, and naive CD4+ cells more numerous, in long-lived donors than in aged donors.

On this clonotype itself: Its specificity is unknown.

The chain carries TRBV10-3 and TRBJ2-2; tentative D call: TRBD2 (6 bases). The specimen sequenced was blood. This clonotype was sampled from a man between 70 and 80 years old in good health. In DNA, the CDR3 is TGTGCCATCAGTGAGACGCTGGGGGGCACCGGGGAGCTGTTTTTT. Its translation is CAISETLGGTGELFF.